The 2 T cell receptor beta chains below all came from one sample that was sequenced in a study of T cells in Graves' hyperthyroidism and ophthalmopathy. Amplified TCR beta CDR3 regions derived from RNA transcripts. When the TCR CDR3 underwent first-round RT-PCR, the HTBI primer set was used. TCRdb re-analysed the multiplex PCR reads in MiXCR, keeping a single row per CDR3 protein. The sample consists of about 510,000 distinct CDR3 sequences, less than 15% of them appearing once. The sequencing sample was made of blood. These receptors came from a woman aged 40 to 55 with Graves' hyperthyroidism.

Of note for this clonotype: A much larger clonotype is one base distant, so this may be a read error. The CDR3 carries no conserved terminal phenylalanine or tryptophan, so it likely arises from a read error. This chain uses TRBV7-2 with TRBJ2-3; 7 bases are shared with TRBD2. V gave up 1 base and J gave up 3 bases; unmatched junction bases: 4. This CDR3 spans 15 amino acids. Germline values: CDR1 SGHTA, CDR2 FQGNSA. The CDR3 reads CASSLGGRETDTQYV. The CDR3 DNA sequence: TGTGCCAGCAGCTTAGGTGGGCGGGAGACAGATACGCAGTATGTT.

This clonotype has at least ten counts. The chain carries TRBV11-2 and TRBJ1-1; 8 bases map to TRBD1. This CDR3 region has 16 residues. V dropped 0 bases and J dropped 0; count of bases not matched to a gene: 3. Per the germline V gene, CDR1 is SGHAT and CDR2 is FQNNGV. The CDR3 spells CASSLEGTGMNTEAFF. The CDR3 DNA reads TGTGCCAGCAGCTTAGAGGGGACAGGAATGAACACTGAAGCTTTCTTT. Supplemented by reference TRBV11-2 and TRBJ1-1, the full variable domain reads EAGVAQSPRYKIIEKRQSVAFWCNPISGHATLYWYQQILGQGPKLLIQFQNNGVVDDSQLPKDRFSAERLKGVDSTLKIQPAKLEDSAVYLCASSLEGTGMNTEAFFGQGTRLTVV.